Below are 3 T cell receptor beta chains sequenced from a single sample in a study of T cells after yellow fever vaccination. TCRdb called the 5' RACE reads again in MiXCR, with one record for every CDR3 protein. The sample carries 100,000 to 150,000 distinct CDR3 sequences, under 8% recorded once. The specimen comprised CD4+ T cells sorted from PBMCs, sampled 10 to 11 days after the first yellow fever vaccination. Receptors were obtained from a man aged 18 to 29 who received the YFV17D yellow fever vaccine.

This clonotype was observed many times. The rearrangement uses TRBV6-2 or TRBV6-3 and TRBJ2-1, with D uncertain. Deletions cut 0 bases from V and 9 bases from J, with 6 bases between. This CDR3 is 12 amino acids long. Germline V gene sequence: CDR1 MNHEY, CDR2 SVGEGT. CDR3 sequence (DNA): TGTGCCAGCAGTTACTCGGGTCTTGAGCAGTTCTTC. Residues: CASSYSGLEQFF.

This clonotype appeared a few times. The chain recombines TRBV20-1 with TRBJ2-3; D might be TRBD1 or TRBD2, each matching 5 bases. Deletions cut 5 bases from V and 2 bases from J, with 11 bases between. Germline CDR1 DFQATT, CDR2 SNEGSKA (reference sequence). This CDR3 has 13 residues. The CDR3 bases are TGCAGTGCTCCCACCGGGACCACAGATACGCAGTATTTT. Its translation: CSAPTGTTDTQYF.

This clonotype occurred many times. The gene calls are TRBV5-1 and TRBJ2-3; D is tentatively TRBD1 or TRBD2 (7 bases each). Germline loops: CDR1 SGHRS, CDR2 YFSETQ. Trimming shortened V by 3 bases and J by 2 bases, and 13 bases separated the two germline ends. The CDR3 spans 15 residues. The CDR3 region is CASSSGGQLTDTQYF. As DNA, the CDR3 is TGCGCCAGCAGCTCGGGGGGACAGCTCACAGATACGCAGTATTTT.